This is a list of T cell receptor beta chains from one sample in a study of shared clonotypes between healthy human individuals. Clones were sequenced by immunoSEQ multiplex PCR, and TCRdb holds only the in-frame ones, with some missing. Among about 480,000 clones, about 80% were seen once, and the ten largest hold around an eighth. Specimen: PBMCs. The receptors were gathered from a woman between 35 and 50 years old in good health. Some clones in this sample may be carry-over from other donors' samples. The conserved cysteine and the conserved F or W are not part of the CDR3 here. A clone size is listed for some rows: how often the clone was seen (once, few, many), or a class if it is expanded.

v_gene | abundance | CDR3aa
TRBV30 | . | AWSGEQDANQPQH
TRBV6-1 | . | AGLQGVEAF
TRBV7-2 | . | ASSLVSGSDTGELF
TRBV9 | . | ARSQREGSYNEQF
TRBV7-8 | once | ASSPQLNGGRSNQPQH
TRBV7-9 | . | ASSGRSGNSYEQY
TRBV5-1 | . | ASSLGLAANSYEQY
TRBV5-4 | . | ASSLAGAGGLNEQF
TRBV29-1 | . | SGVRTVNEQF
TRBV5-4 | few | ASSLQQGSEQF
TRBV28 | once | ASRVSSGRAGELF
TRBV10-3 | . | AIRLGGVETEAF
TRBV10-3 | . | AISESGRTGSYEQY
TRBV4-1 | . | ASSRGTSGSGTGELF
TRBV28 | . | ASSGRDRTYYEQY
TRBV19 | . | ASSMEGHITDTQY
TRBV28 | . | ASSSPTRGTAYEQY
TRBV5-4 | . | ASKLAGGLGEQF
TRBV27 | . | ASSLFGRAPGEQF
TRBV4-3 | . | ASSQNLGLGQPQH
TRBV2 | . | ASSRTADIQY
TRBV5-1 | . | ASSLGLADYNEQF
TRBV5-4 | . | ASSLRAASGYNEQF
TRBV2 | . | AQRGGRAHETQY
TRBV7-2 | . | ASTGSTEAF
TRBV27 | once | ASSYSRFGGEQF
TRBV28 | . | ASKSGGSVAGELF
TRBV5-1 | . | ASSGFGGPGTDTQY
TRBV18 | . | ASSPPGQREVSGQY